The clone carrying this T cell receptor (beta chain) was counted ten times or more. Its antigen is as yet unknown. The data are from a study of T-cell reconstitution after alpha-beta-depleted transplantation in children. Study results and limitations: By about two months after transplant, alpha-beta T cells reportedly arose from several hundred graft clones that had expanded. The main origin of T-cell counts and diversity one year after transplant was newly produced T cells. Surviving recipient T cells and intrathymic progenitors accounted for some patients' high TCRbeta diversity at day 60.

This sample's TCRbeta library carried unique molecular identifier barcodes. From the PCR reads, TCRdb called clonotypes with MiXCR, one entry per CDR3 protein. The sample records about 230,000 distinct CDR3 sequences, around 9.9% being singletons. This sequence was found in a child younger than two with acute myeloid leukemia, due to receive a stem cell transplant. Sample: PBMCs, taken before TCRalphabeta/CD19-depleted stem cell transplant.

For the CDR3, the DNA is TGCAGTGCCCCCCTTCCGGGACAGGGTTTCCGCGAGCAGTACTTC. Translating gives CSAPLPGQGFREQYF. The gene calls are TRBV20-1 and TRBJ2-7, with TRBD1 matching over 9 bases. Germline V lookup: CDR1 DFQATT, CDR2 SNEGSKA (reference sequence). V gave up 6 bases and J gave up 6 bases; unmatched junction bases: 15. CDR3 size: 15 residues.